This T cell receptor beta chain was observed in a study of blood T cell repertoires in COVID-19. The CDR3 consists of 13 residues. Trimming shortened V by 5 bases and J by 6 bases, and 12 bases separated the two germline ends. Germline lookup yields CDR1 LNHDA and CDR2 SQIVND (reference sequence). Produced via immunoSEQ multiplex PCR; TCRdb's table is partial and in-frame only. The sample has roughly 230,000 clones; over 70% are singletons. The TCR sequence derives from a man between 40 and 49 years old with active or convalescent COVID-19. The sequenced sample consisted of peripheral blood. The gene calls are TRBV19 and TRBJ2-3; D gene uncertain. The CDR3 protein is CASSRVRMDTQYF. The CDR3, as DNA: TGTGCCAGTAGTCGGGTCCGAATGGATACGCAGTATTTT. Supplemented by reference TRBV19 and TRBJ2-3, the full variable domain reads DGGITQSPKYLFRKEGQNVTLSCEQNLNHDAMYWYRQDPGQGLRLIYYSQIVNDFQKGDIAEGYSVSREKKESFPLTVTSAQKNPTAFYLCASSRVRMDTQYFGPGTRLTVL.